A selection of T cell receptor beta chains follows, all from one sample in a study of shared clonotypes between healthy human individuals. Here immunoSEQ multiplex PCR was the method, and the copy in TCRdb shows in-frame clones only, minus some. This sample has around 1,900,000 clones; about 93% occur once, and the top ten carry around 1.7%. The sample taken for sequencing was naive CD8+ T cells from PBMCs. The receptors stem from a man between 18 and 35 years old in good health. Some clones in this sample may be carry-over from other donors' samples. The CDR3 runs from the conserved cysteine through the conserved F or W. A D gene is named only where the DNA matches it firmly. A row's size may be missing; if present it is once, few, many or a size class.

NA	NA	TRBJ2-7	TRBV29-1	CRRAPGEQYF	TGCAGGAGGGCTCCTGGCGAGCAGTACTTC
NA	NA	TRBJ2-7	TRBV27	CASSLTGSYEQYF	TGTGCCAGCAGTTTAACAGGGTCCTACGAGCAGTACTTC
NA	NA	TRBJ1-1	TRBV6-5	CAISGMPGVTEAFF	TGTGCCATCAGTGGGATGCCAGGGGTCACTGAAGCTTTCTTT
NA	NA	TRBJ2-2	TRBV29-1	CSAQAGNTGELFF	TGCAGCGCCCAGGCAGGGAACACCGGGGAGCTGTTTTTT
NA	NA	TRBJ2-7	TRBV7-9	CASSLVPSPTYEQYF	TGTGCCAGCAGCTTAGTGCCTAGCCCCACCTACGAGCAGTACTTC
NA	NA	TRBJ2-1	TRBV7-6	CASSLAGGHNEQFF	TGTGCCAGCAGCTTAGCGGGGGGGCACAATGAGCAGTTCTTC
NA	TRBD1	TRBJ1-1	TRBV19	CATRTGGVFNTEAFF	TGTGCCACACGGACAGGGGGCGTTTTTAACACTGAAGCTTTCTTT
NA	NA	TRBJ2-4	TRBV2	CASKGRVKNIQYF	TGTGCCAGCAAGGGGCGGGTGAAAAACATTCAGTACTTC
once	NA	TRBJ2-3	TRBV29-1	CSVDREQYTDTQYF	TGCAGCGTTGATCGTGAGCAGTACACAGATACGCAGTATTTT
NA	NA	TRBJ2-1	TRBV7-9	CASSLPGDWGNEQFF	TGTGCCAGCAGCTTACCGGGGGATTGGGGCAATGAGCAGTTCTTC
few	NA	TRBJ1-1	TRBV4-3	CASSQDYQGWTEAFF	TGCGCCAGCAGCCAAGATTATCAGGGGTGGACTGAAGCTTTCTTT
NA	NA	TRBJ1-1	TRBV7-9	CASRPPPGHLLPMNTEAFF	TGTGCCAGCAGGCCCCCTCCGGGACACCTCTTGCCTATGAACACTGAAGCTTTCTTT
once	NA	TRBJ2-5	TRBV28	CASSPEDGKETQYF	TGTGCCAGCAGTCCAGAGGACGGTAAAGAGACCCAGTACTTC
NA	NA	TRBJ2-7	TRBV5-1	CASSLGGTGEYEQYF	TGCGCCAGCAGCTTGGGTGGGACCGGAGAGTACGAGCAGTACTTC
NA	TRBD2	TRBJ2-3	TRBV9	CASSVPLAGVPDTQYF	TGTGCCAGCAGCGTCCCGCTAGCGGGAGTTCCAGATACGCAGTATTTT
few	NA	TRBJ1-2	TRBV13	CASSSRSANYGYTF	TGTGCCAGCAGCAGCCGATCGGCTAACTATGGCTACACCTTC
NA	NA	TRBJ2-7	TRBV7-9	CATDGRTGDYEQYF	TGTGCCACCGACGGGCGGACTGGGGACTACGAGCAGTACTTC
NA	NA	TRBJ1-2	TRBV9	CASMDGPNYGYTF	TGTGCCAGCATGGACGGTCCTAACTATGGCTACACCTTC
once	NA	TRBJ1-2	TRBV27	CASSTHRVDYGYTF	TGTGCCAGCAGTACCCACCGGGTTGACTATGGCTACACCTTC
NA	TRBD1	TRBJ2-7	TRBV11-2	CASSSDRGPGYEQYF	TGTGCCAGCAGCTCCGACAGGGGGCCTGGCTACGAGCAGTACTTC
NA	NA	TRBJ1-2	TRBV6-5	CASSYVGGYGYTF	TGTGCCAGCAGTTACGTGGGAGGCTATGGCTACACCTTC
once	TRBD1	TRBJ2-7	TRBV4-2	CASSQDRGHEQYF	TGTGCCAGCAGCCAGGACAGGGGGCACGAGCAGTACTTC
NA	NA	TRBJ1-3	TRBV2	CASSERSWGDTIYF	TGTGCCAGCAGTGAACGTTCGTGGGGTGACACCATATATTTT
NA	NA	TRBJ1-3	TRBV11-2	CASSWLGTPGNTIYF	TGTGCCAGCAGCTGGTTGGGGACCCCTGGAAACACCATATATTTT
NA	NA	TRBJ2-2	TRBV28	CASSSRGRRYTGELFF	TGTGCCAGCAGTTCGAGGGGGAGGCGCTACACCGGGGAGCTGTTTTTT
NA	TRBD2	TRBJ2-2	TRBV10-3	CAIRGSGTTGNVGELFF	TGTGCCATCAGGGGATCCGGGACTACCGGTAATGTCGGGGAGCTGTTTTTT
NA	TRBD2	TRBJ2-7	TRBV5-1	CASSPRLAGDGEQYF	TGCGCCAGCAGCCCCAGACTAGCGGGAGACGGCGAGCAGTACTTC
NA	NA	TRBJ1-5	TRBV9	CASSFRDTWQPQHF	TGTGCCAGCAGCTTCCGGGACACATGGCAGCCCCAGCATTTT
NA	NA	TRBJ1-2	TRBV4-1	CASSPGVGSGYTF	TGCGCCAGCAGCCCAGGGGTGGGCAGTGGCTACACCTTC